This T cell receptor (beta chain) is from a study of Graves' ophthalmopathy and Graves' hyperthyroidism (dated by TCRdb to 2017 to 2018). With regard to the full study: Peripheral blood was collected at initial diagnosis, prior to any treatment. TCR beta repertoire signatures were used to distinguish Graves' ophthalmopathy from Graves' hyperthyroidism and to predict progression to ophthalmopathy. In total, around 140 blood samples were TCR-sequenced: 40 to 45 ophthalmopathy, approximately 75 hyperthyroidism and some 17 hyperthyroidism-to-ophthalmopathy patients. A discovery set of about a hundred patients (approximately 45 ophthalmopathy, approximately 58 stable hyperthyroidism) was enrolled to explore V-J signatures distinguishing ophthalmopathy from hyperthyroidism. The independent validation cohort included around 19 hyperthyroidism patients plus 17 patients who later progressed from hyperthyroidism to ophthalmopathy. T-cell repertoires of thyroid tissue and blood were compared in several hyperthyroidism patients. Once sampling was done, hyperthyroidism patients were given methimazole at a starting dose of 30 mg daily, while ophthalmopathy patients were given high-dose intravenous methylprednisolone.

What the authors observed across the whole study: Sample size was not statistically predetermined, and group allocation was not concealed from the investigators. In validation, the model predicted ophthalmopathy progression with about 71% sensitivity and around 72% specificity; around twelve predicted patients were CT-confirmed with GO in a median of approximately 6.2 months. The 13-signature model separated ophthalmopathy from stable hyperthyroidism with approximately 90% sensitivity and 81% to 82% specificity in cross-validation, and 80%/75% in the test set. Most of the expanded thyroid clonotypes with a frequency above 0.001 were also detected in blood, and it was suggested that the thyroid immune response may be reflected by blood repertoires.

TCR beta CDR3 regions were amplified from RNA transcripts for repertoire sequencing. The first round was an RT-PCR using HTBI primers with the Qiagen OneStep RT-PCR kit, and this first round was followed by a second-round multiplex PCR, then size selection and purification. Libraries were sequenced paired-end with 100 bp reads on an Illumina HiSeq2000. On the authors' methods: Reads were processed with SOAPnuke, discarding reads with adapters, uncalled bases, mean Phred below 15, or no exact constant-primer or identifier match. High-quality paired reads were merged with COPE v1.2.5. Each unique nucleotide sequence was defined as a clonotype, and clonotypes were aligned to IMGT TRB V, D and J references with MiTCR v1.1. The analysis was limited to V-J combinations with a frequency above 0.0001, which together covered 98% to 99.2% of repertoires. For each V-J combination, a TCR clonal expansion and chaos score was defined as F50 clonal expansion divided by the chaos observed in the TCRdist matrix. Welch's t-statistics and random forest were used to narrow the features down to around twelve V-J combinations, which were then fed into a naive Bayes classifier. The similarity between thyroid and blood repertoires was quantified using the Morisita-Horn index. TCRdb itself trimmed the public reads at Q25 with fastp, ran MiXCR and retained productive beta chains. Rows merge per CDR3 protein into single entries with the most common DNA and genes. The V and J calls follow TCRdb's processing rather than the paper's. The sample has hundreds of thousands of distinct CDR3 sequences on record, around 45% of them singletons. Together, the top ten hold about 45% of the sample.

Ophthalmopathy patients had moderately to severely active disease, Clinical Activity Score of at least 3, NOSPECS grade of at least 4, and disease duration under 3 months. Anyone with other autoimmune diseases, uncontrolled infections, pregnancy or lactation was excluded from the study. Clinical symptoms, serum thyroxine, TRAb, thyroid ultrasound and orbital computed tomography were used for diagnosis. PBMCs were isolated from approximately 10 ml of fresh peripheral blood by Ficoll-Paque density gradient centrifugation. Total RNA was extracted using Trizol reagent, and RNA quality was checked on an Agilent 2100 Bioanalyzer. V is reduced by 1 base and J by 3 bases, leaving a spacing of 8 bases between them. The germline V gene supplies CDR1 SGDLS and CDR2 YYNGEE. Counted from cysteine to phenylalanine, this CDR3 has 15 amino acids. This entry keeps only the CDR3 DNA: 45 bases, framed from base 1. This clonotype showed up just a few times. No cognate antigen has been identified for it. Per-nucleotide qualities are absent, and no much larger clonotype sits a single base away.

The sequence is built from TRBV9 and TRBJ1-6; the D gene lacks a confident call. The source is an adult man with Graves' ophthalmopathy. Sequencing used peripheral blood. For the CDR3, the sequence is CASSVSHSYNSPLHF. The DNA sequence is as follows: TGTGCCAGCAGCGTATCTCACAGCTATAATTCACCCCTCCACTTT.